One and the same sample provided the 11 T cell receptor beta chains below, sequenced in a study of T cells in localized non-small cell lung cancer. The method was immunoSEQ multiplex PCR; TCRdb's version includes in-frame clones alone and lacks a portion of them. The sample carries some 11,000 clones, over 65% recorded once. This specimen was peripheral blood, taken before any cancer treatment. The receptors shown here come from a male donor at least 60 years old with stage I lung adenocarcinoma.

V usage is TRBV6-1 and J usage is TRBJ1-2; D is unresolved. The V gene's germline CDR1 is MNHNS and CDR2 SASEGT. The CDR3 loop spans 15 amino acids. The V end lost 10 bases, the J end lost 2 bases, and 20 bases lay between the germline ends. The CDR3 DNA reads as TGTGCCATTTGGTCTGTTGGCTCTTTGAACTATGGCTACACCTTC. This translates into CAIWSVGSLNYGYTF.

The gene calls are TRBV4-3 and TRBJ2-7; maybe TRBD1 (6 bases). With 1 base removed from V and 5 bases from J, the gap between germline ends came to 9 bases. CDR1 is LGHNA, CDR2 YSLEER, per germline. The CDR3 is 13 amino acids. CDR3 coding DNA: TGCGCCAGCAGCCAAGGAGGGGGAGACGAGCAGTACTTC. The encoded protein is CASSQGGGDEQYF.

CDR3 bases: TGCGCCAGCAGTGCCTCCTCTGGGTACGGGAAGACCCAGTACTTC. It codes for CASSASSGYGKTQYF. The J gene is TRBJ2-5, the V gene TRBV10-2, with a weak D call TRBD2 (5 bases). The germline V gene has CDR1 WSHSY and CDR2 SAAADI. This CDR3 is 15 amino acids long. Trimming stripped 4 bases from V and 6 bases from J, with 18 bases between.

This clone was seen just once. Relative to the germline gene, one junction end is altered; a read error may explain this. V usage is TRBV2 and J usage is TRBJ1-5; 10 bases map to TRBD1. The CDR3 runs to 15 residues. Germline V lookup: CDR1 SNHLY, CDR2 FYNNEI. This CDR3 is CASSGGGQGNRPQHF. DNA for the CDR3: TGTGCCAGCAGCGGGGGGGGACAGGGGAATCGGCCCCAGCATTTT.

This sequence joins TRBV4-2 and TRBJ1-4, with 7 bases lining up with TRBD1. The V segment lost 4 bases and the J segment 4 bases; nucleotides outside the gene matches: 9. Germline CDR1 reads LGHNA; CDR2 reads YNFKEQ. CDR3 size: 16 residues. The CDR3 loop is CASSRAPGQSNEKLFF. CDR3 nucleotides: TGTGCCAGCAGCCGCGCCCCGGGACAGAGTAATGAAAAACTGTTTTTT.

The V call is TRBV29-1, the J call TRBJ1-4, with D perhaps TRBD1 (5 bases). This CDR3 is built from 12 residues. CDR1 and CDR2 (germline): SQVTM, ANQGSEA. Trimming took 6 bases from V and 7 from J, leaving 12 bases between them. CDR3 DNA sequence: TGCAGCGTCGGGACTTGGGGTGAAAAACTGTTTTTT. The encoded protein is CSVGTWGEKLFF.

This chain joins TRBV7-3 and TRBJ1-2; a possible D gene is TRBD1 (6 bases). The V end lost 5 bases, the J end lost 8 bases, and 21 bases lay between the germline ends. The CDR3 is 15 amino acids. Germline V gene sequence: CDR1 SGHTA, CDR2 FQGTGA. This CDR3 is CASSPSVLSGAGYTF. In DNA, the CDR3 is TGTGCCAGCAGCCCTAGTGTGTTGTCAGGGGCCGGCTACACCTTC.

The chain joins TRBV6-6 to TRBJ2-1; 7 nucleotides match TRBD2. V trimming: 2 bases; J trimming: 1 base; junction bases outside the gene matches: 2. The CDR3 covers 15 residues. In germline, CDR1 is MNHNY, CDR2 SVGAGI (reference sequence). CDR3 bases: TGTGCCAGCAGTTACCTGGGGGGGTCCTACAATGAGCAGTTCTTC. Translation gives CASSYLGGSYNEQFF.

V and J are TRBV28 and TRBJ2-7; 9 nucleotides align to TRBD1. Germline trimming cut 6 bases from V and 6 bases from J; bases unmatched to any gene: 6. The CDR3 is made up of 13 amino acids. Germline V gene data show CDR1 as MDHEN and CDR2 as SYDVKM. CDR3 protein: CASRAGQGAEQYF. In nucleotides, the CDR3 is TGTGCCAGCAGGGCGGGACAGGGAGCCGAGCAGTACTTC.

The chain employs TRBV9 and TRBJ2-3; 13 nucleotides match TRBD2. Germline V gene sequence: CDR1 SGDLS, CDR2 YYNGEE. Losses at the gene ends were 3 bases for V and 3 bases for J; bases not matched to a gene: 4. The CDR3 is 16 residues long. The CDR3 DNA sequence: TGTGCCAGCAGCGCCCCGGGACTAGCGGGGACAGATACGCAGTATTTT. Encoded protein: CASSAPGLAGTDTQYF.

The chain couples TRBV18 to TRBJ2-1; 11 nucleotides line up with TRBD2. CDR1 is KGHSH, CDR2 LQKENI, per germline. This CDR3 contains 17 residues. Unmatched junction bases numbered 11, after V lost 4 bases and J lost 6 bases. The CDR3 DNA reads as TGTGCCAGCTCACTAGTATCCGGGACTAGCGGCTCCAATGAGCAGTTCTTC. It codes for CASSLVSGTSGSNEQFF.